Listed below are T cell receptor beta chains from one sample, sequenced in a study of blood T cell repertoires in COVID-19. TCRdb's copy holds only in-frame clones and misses some; the assay was immunoSEQ multiplex PCR. The sample lists 100,000 or so clones; about 90% were seen once. Material for sequencing was peripheral blood. The receptors come from a man aged 25-45 years in a cohort sampled during active COVID-19. Both conserved end residues are part of each CDR3. D genes are given only for firm matches.

d_gene,v_gene,len,j_gene,CDR3aa
NA,TRBV28,17,TRBJ2-1,CASSTPNLGQAYNEQFF
TRBD2,TRBV2,14,TRBJ2-3,CASGLAGRERTQYF
TRBD1,TRBV11-3,16,TRBJ2-2,CASSLNRGMVSGELFF
NA,TRBV19,17,TRBJ1-4,CATGATIWWQGSEKLFF
NA,TRBV7-3,13,TRBJ2-1,CASSNPAGGEQFF
NA,TRBV7-9,12,TRBJ1-4,CASSFTDEKLFF
NA,TRBV7-8,17,TRBJ1-6,CASSLGRTGPYNSPLHF
TRBD2,TRBV10-3,16,TRBJ2-3,CAISESSGGASDTQYF
NA,TRBV19,13,TRBJ2-1,CASKEQGYNEQFF
NA,TRBV5-6,13,TRBJ2-7,CASSNPGRYEQYF
TRBD2,TRBV10-3,16,TRBJ2-3,CAISESTGGGTDTQYF
TRBD2,TRBV20-1,15,TRBJ2-5,CSASALAGSQETQYF
NA,TRBV4-1,14,TRBJ2-2,CASSQVGNTGELFF
TRBD1,TRBV5-5,15,TRBJ2-5,CASSPPQQGSETQYF
NA,TRBV2,12,TRBJ1-2,CASSVLRNGYTF
NA,TRBV18,14,TRBJ2-5,CASARATGQETQYF